The 5 T cell receptor beta chains reported below all come from one sample, sequenced in a study of early T cells in non-severe SARS-CoV-2 infection. Each CDR3 protein is one row after TCRdb ran MiXCR on the 5' RACE reads. The sample comprises more than 45,000 distinct CDR3 sequences, around 12% of which are singletons, and about 4% rests with the top ten. Sequenced: whole blood. Receptors originate from an adult who was a healthcare worker with PCR-confirmed SARS-CoV-2 infection or an uninfected control (not recorded which).

The sample holds many counts of this clonotype. The CDR3 nucleotides are TGTGCCAGCAGATACGACGGACCGCGCACAGATACGCAGTATTTT. Translation gives CASRYDGPRTDTQYF. The rearrangement joins TRBV7-9 to TRBJ2-3; unclear D gene. The CDR3 extends over 15 amino acids. Germline V gene sequence: CDR1 SEHNR, CDR2 FQNEAQ (reference sequence). V was cut by 6 bases and J by 1 base, with 14 bases left in between.

The chain employs TRBV28 and TRBJ2-1; the D gene is possibly TRBD1 (5 bases). The CDR3 sequence is 13 residues long. Germline V lookup: CDR1 MDHEN, CDR2 SYDVKM. With 2 bases removed from V and 9 bases from J, the gap between germline ends came to 11 bases. The CDR3 DNA is TGTGCCAGCAGTTTAGTAACAGGTCCTGAGCAGTTCTTC. This codes for CASSLVTGPEQFF.

The V gene is TRBV7-3, the J gene TRBJ2-3; 7 bases agree with TRBD1. V dropped 4 bases and J dropped 4; count of bases not matched to a gene: 8. This CDR3 spans 15 amino acids. CDR1 is SGHTA and CDR2 is FQGTGA in the germline V gene. The chain's CDR3 is CASSSSGTAPDTQYF. CDR3 sequence (DNA): TGTGCCAGCAGCTCCTCCGGGACAGCCCCAGATACGCAGTATTTT.

This clonotype was counted between two and nine times. The V call is TRBV7-9, the J call TRBJ2-5; 7 nucleotides match TRBD1. The CDR3 loop spans 15 amino acids. Losses at the gene ends were 2 bases for V and 1 base for J; bases not matched to a gene: 4. Germline V gives CDR1 SEHNR, CDR2 FQNEAQ (reference sequence). The CDR3 region has the DNA TGTGCCAGCAGCTTACCTACAGGGGCCCAAGAGACCCAGTACTTC. Protein sequence: CASSLPTGAQETQYF. The whole variable domain, remainder taken from reference TRBV7-9 and TRBJ2-5, is DTGVSQNPRHKITKRGQNVTFRCDPISEHNRLYWYRQTLGQGPEFLTYFQNEAQLEKSRLLSDRFSAERPKGSFSTLEIQRTEQGDSAMYLCASSLPTGAQETQYFGPGTRLLVL.

This clonotype was seen many times. The gene calls are TRBV7-6 and TRBJ2-2, with a weak D call TRBD2 (5 bases). The length of the CDR3 is 12 residues. CDR1 is SGHVS and CDR2 is FNYEAQ in the germline V gene. V lost 7 bases and J lost 4, with 7 bases in between. The CDR3 is CASTGVTGELFF. The DNA of the CDR3 is TGTGCCAGCACCGGGGTCACCGGGGAGCTGTTTTTT.